Listed here are 13 T cell receptor beta chains from one sample, sequenced in a study of T cells in Graves' hyperthyroidism and ophthalmopathy. TCR beta CDR3 sequences were amplified from RNA transcripts. First-round RT-PCR of the TCR CDR3 relied on the HTBI primer set. TCRdb reprocessed the multiplex PCR reads with MiXCR, giving one entry per CDR3 protein. Here the sample spans 350,000 or so distinct CDR3 sequences, 15% to 20% being singletons. Input material: blood. All receptors come from a woman in her twenties or thirties with Graves' hyperthyroidism that later progressed to Graves' ophthalmopathy.

The sample holds many counts of this clonotype. The V gene is TRBV27, the J gene TRBJ1-2; D gene unclear. The V gene lost 3 bases and the J gene lost 3 bases, with 8 bases spanning the gap. This CDR3 has 13 amino acids. Germline-derived CDR1 and CDR2 are MNHEY and SMNVEV (reference sequence). CDR3 nucleotides: TGTGCCAGCAGTTTCGCATGGGACTATGGCTACACCTTC. Translation: CASSFAWDYGYTF.

This clonotype was seen a few times. The chain joins TRBV5-6 to TRBJ2-7; possible D gene TRBD2, 7 bases. The V gene lost 4 bases and the J gene lost 3 bases, with 17 bases spanning the gap. Germline V gene data show CDR1 as SGHDT and CDR2 as YYEEEE. The CDR3 has 15 residues. In nucleotides, the CDR3 is TGTGCCAGCAGCCCCAGGTGGGAGGGGGACTACGAGCAGTACTTC. Translating it yields CASSPRWEGDYEQYF.

There are many counts of this clonotype. V usage is TRBV2 and J usage is TRBJ1-2; unclear D gene. With 8 bases removed from V and 2 bases from J, the gap between germline ends came to 21 bases. The germline gives CDR1 SNHLY, CDR2 FYNNEI. CDR3 length: 16 residues. Written as DNA, the CDR3 is TGTGCCAGCTCTGGACGGTTACCCACCGCAAACTATGGCTACACCTTC. This translates into CASSGRLPTANYGYTF.

This clonotype has a count of ten or more. This rearrangement joins TRBV2 to TRBJ2-7; TRBD2 is a possible D gene (7 bases). The CDR3 length is 16 residues. The V gene's germline CDR1 is SNHLY and CDR2 FYNNEI. Trimming stripped 2 bases from V and 0 bases from J, with 14 bases between. Written as DNA, the CDR3 is TGTGCCAGCAGTGAATCGGGGGGCGACAGCTCCTACGAGCAGTACTTC. Its translation is CASSESGGDSSYEQYF.

The chain uses TRBV7-9 and TRBJ2-2, with no clear D. The V gene's germline CDR1 is SEHNR and CDR2 FQNEAQ (reference sequence). The CDR3 extends over 13 amino acids. Trimming took 2 bases from V and 7 from J, leaving 8 bases between them. The CDR3 reads CASSLSWDGELFF. The CDR3 DNA reads as TGTGCCAGCAGCTTATCTTGGGACGGGGAGCTGTTTTTT.

This clonotype was seen a few times. The genes are TRBV14 and TRBJ1-6; D is undetermined. Trimming took 2 bases from V and 0 from J, leaving 11 bases between them. This CDR3 is built from 17 residues. Germline values: CDR1 SGHDN, CDR2 FVKESK. CDR3 DNA: TGTGCCAGCAGCCAATGGGCCGGGAGCTCCTATAATTCACCCCTCCACTTT. Its translation: CASSQWAGSSYNSPLHF. The full variable domain, its missing parts supplied by reference TRBV14 and TRBJ1-6, is EAGVTQFPSHSVIEKGQTVTLRCDPISGHDNLYWYRRVMGKEIKFLLHFVKESKQDESGMPNNRFLAERTGGTYSTLKVQPAELEDSGVYFCASSQWAGSSYNSPLHFGNGTRLTVT.

This clonotype was counted at least ten times. The chain couples TRBV6-2 or TRBV6-3 to TRBJ2-3, with D hard to call. The CDR3 loop spans 12 amino acids. Germline CDR1 reads MNHEY; CDR2 reads SVGEGT. Trimming removed 5 bases from V and 0 bases from J, with 3 bases in between. The CDR3 here is CASSISTDTQYF. The CDR3, as DNA: TGTGCCAGCAGTATAAGCACAGATACGCAGTATTTT.

Ten or more counts support this clonotype. The chain links TRBV20-1 to TRBJ2-7, with no clear D. V was pared by 7 bases and J by 7 bases, with 17 bases between. CDR3 length equals 12 residues. Germline V CDR1 and CDR2: DFQATT, SNEGSKA (reference sequence). In nucleotides, the CDR3 is TGCAGTGGGTCGGCGTCGGTCGGGGAGCAGTACTTC. Translating gives CSGSASVGEQYF.

This clonotype has a count of ten or more. The gene calls are TRBV20-1 and TRBJ2-5; D call uncertain. The V end lost 5 bases, the J end lost 5 bases, and 12 bases lay between the germline ends. Germline V CDR1 and CDR2: DFQATT, SNEGSKA (reference sequence). The CDR3 length is 12 residues. The CDR3 DNA is TGCAGTGCTGTAGGCCCCGGGGAGACCCAGTACTTC. This gives the protein CSAVGPGETQYF.

This clonotype was seen only once. A junction end diverges from the germline sequence, so it may reflect a read error. V is TRBV5-1 and J is TRBJ2-7; no clear D gene. This CDR3 comprises 14 residues. The germline gives CDR1 SGHRS, CDR2 YFSETQ. The CDR3 DNA reads as TGTGCCAGCAGCTTACCTCGAAGTGCCTACGAGCAGTACTTC. Translation: CASSLPRSAYEQYF.

At least ten counts were recorded for this clonotype. The chain couples TRBV3-1 to TRBJ2-7; 10 positions agree with TRBD2. CDR1 is LGHDT and CDR2 is YNNKEL in the germline V gene (reference sequence). V gave up 4 bases and J gave up 9 bases; unmatched junction bases: 12. The CDR3 sequence is 15 residues long. In nucleotides, the CDR3 is TGTGCCAGCAGCCCCGGGGTAGCGGGGGGTCCGGGGCAGTACTTC. The encoded protein is CASSPGVAGGPGQYF.

This clonotype was counted a few times. V gene TRBV4-1 combines with J gene TRBJ2-7, with D possibly matching TRBD1 (5 bases). CDR1 MGHRA and CDR2 YSYEKL come from the germline V gene. The CDR3 contains 14 residues. V dropped 2 bases and J dropped 4 bases, with 12 bases sitting between them. CDR3 in amino acids: CASSQTADNYEQYF. CDR3 in DNA: TGCGCCAGCAGCCAAACCGCGGACAATTACGAGCAGTACTTC.

This chain connects TRBV11-2 to TRBJ2-1; 9 bases align to TRBD2. V gave up 3 bases and J gave up 5 bases; unmatched junction bases: 8. Germline V gene data show CDR1 as SGHAT and CDR2 as FQNNGV. This CDR3 has 16 residues. For the CDR3, the DNA is TGTGCCAGCAGCTTGGAGGGGCTAGCGGGGCACAATGAGCAGTTCTTC. It specifies CASSLEGLAGHNEQFF.